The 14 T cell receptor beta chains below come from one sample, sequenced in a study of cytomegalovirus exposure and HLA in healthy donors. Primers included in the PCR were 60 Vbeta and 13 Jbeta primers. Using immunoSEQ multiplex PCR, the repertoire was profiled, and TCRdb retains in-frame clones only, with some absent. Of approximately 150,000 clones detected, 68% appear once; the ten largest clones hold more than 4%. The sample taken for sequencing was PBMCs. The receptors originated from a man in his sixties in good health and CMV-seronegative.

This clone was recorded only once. The CDR3 loop reads CAWGGLGFGEAFF. The CDR3 nucleotides read TGTGCCTGGGGTGGGCTGGGCTTTGGTGAAGCTTTCTTT. The chain carries TRBV30 and TRBJ1-1; D not resolved. Per germline, CDR1 GTSNPN and CDR2 SVGIG (reference sequence). The ends were cut back, 5 bases at V and 7 bases at J, with 17 bases in the middle. The CDR3 runs to 13 residues.

The CDR3 protein is CASSLTFSLAVVGNEQFF. CDR3 DNA sequence: TGTGCCAGCAGCCTCACATTCTCACTAGCGGTGGTCGGGAATGAGCAGTTCTTC. This rearrangement joins TRBV9 to TRBJ2-1; 8 bases agree with TRBD2. The CDR3 covers 18 residues. Germline V gene lookup returns CDR1 SGDLS and CDR2 YYNGEE. Germline trimming cut 4 bases from V and 7 bases from J; bases unmatched to any gene: 19.

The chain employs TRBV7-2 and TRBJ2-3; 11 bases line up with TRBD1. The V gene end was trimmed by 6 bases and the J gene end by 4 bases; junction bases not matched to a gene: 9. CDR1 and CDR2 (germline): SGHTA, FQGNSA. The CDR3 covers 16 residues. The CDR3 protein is CASSPRTGGFPDTQYF. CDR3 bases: TGTGCCAGCAGTCCGCGGACAGGGGGCTTTCCAGATACGCAGTATTTT.

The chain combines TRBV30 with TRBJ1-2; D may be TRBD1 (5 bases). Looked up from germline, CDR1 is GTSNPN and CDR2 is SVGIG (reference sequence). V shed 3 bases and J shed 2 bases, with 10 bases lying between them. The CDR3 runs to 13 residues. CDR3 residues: CAWSATVNYGYTF. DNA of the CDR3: TGTGCCTGGAGCGCGACAGTAAACTATGGCTACACCTTC.

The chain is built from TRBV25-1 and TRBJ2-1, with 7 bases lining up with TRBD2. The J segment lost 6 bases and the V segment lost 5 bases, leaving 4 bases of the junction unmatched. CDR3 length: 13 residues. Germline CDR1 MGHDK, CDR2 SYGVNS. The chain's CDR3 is CASSRGRANEQFF. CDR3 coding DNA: TGTGCCAGCAGTCGAGGGAGGGCCAATGAGCAGTTCTTC.

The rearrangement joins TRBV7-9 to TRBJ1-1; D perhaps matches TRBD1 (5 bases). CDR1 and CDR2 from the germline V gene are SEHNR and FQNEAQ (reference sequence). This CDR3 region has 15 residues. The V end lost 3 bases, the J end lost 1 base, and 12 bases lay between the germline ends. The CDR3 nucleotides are TGTGCCAGCAGCTTTAACGGGGGTGAGAACACTGAAGCTTTCTTT. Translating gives CASSFNGGENTEAFF. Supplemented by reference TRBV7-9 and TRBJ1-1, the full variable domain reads DTGVSQNPRHKITKRGQNVTFRCDPISEHNRLYWYRQTLGQGPEFLTYFQNEAQLEKSRLLSDRFSAERPKGSFSTLEIQRTEQGDSAMYLCASSFNGGENTEAFFGQGTRLTVV.

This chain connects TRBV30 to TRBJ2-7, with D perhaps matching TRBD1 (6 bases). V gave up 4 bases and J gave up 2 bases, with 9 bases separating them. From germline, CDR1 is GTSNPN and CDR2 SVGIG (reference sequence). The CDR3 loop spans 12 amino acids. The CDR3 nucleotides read TGTGCCTGGAATCAGGGGACCTACGAGCAGTACTTC. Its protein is CAWNQGTYEQYF.

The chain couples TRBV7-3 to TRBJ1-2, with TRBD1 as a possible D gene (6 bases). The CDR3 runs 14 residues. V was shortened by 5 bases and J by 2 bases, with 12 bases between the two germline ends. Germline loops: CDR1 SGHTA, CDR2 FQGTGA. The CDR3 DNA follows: TGTGCCAGCAGCGAGGGGGTACTAAACTATGGCTACACCTTC. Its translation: CASSEGVLNYGYTF.

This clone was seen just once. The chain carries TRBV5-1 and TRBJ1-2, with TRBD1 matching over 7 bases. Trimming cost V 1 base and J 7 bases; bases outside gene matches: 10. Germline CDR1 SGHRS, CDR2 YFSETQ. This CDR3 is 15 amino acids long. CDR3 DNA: TGCGCCAGCAGCTTGCCCGACAGGGAGTTGAGTGGCTACACCTTC. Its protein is CASSLPDRELSGYTF. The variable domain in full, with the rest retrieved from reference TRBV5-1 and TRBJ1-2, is KAGVTQTPRYLIKTRGQQVTLSCSPISGHRSVSWYQQTPGQGLQFLFEYFSETQRNKGNFPGRFSGRQFSNSRSEMNVSTLELGDSALYLCASSLPDRELSGYTFGSGTRLTVV.

CDR3 in DNA: TGTGCCAGCAGCTTAAATACCGGGACAGGGCTGAACACTGAAGCTTTCTTT. It encodes CASSLNTGTGLNTEAFF. The genes are TRBV7-8 and TRBJ1-1, with 9 bases identical to TRBD1. Germline loops: CDR1 SGHVS, CDR2 FQNEAQ. The CDR3 loop spans 17 amino acids. Germline trimming cut 2 bases from V and 0 bases from J; bases unmatched to any gene: 7. The variable domain in full, completed from reference TRBV7-8 and TRBJ1-1, reads GAGVSQSPRYKVAKRGQDVALRCDPISGHVSLFWYQQALGQGPEFLTYFQNEAQLDKSGLPSDRFFAERPEGSVSTLKIQRTQQEDSAVYLCASSLNTGTGLNTEAFFGQGTRLTVV.

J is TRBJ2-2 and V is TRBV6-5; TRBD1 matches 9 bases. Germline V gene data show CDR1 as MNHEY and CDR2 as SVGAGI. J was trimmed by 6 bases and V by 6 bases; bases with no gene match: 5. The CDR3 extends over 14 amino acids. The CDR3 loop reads CASRTGGPAGELFF. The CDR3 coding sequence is TGTGCCAGCAGGACAGGGGGGCCCGCCGGGGAGCTGTTTTTT.

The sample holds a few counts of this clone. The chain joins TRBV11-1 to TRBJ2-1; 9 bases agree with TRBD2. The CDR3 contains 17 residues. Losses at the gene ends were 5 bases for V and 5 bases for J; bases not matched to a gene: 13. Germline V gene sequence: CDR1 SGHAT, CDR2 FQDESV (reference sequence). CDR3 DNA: TGTGCCAGCAGCATTACTCTAGCGGGACCACAGAACAATGAGCAGTTCTTC. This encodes CASSITLAGPQNNEQFF.

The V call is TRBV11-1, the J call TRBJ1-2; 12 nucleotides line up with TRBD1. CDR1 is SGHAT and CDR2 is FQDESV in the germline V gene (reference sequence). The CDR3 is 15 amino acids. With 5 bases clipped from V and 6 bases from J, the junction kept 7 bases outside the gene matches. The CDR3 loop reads CASSPRGTGGDGYTF. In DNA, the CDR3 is TGTGCCAGCAGCCCCAGAGGGACAGGGGGCGATGGCTACACCTTC.

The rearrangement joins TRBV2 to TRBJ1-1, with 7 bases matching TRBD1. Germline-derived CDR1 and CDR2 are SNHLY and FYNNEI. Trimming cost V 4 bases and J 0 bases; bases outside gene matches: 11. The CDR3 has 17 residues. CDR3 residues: CASSVITGVPMNTEAFF. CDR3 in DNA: TGTGCCAGCAGTGTTATAACAGGGGTCCCTATGAACACTGAAGCTTTCTTT.